Listed below are T cell receptor beta chains from one sample, sequenced in a study of PD-1 blockade in mismatch repair-deficient tumors. The assay was immunoSEQ multiplex PCR, and TCRdb's table has in-frame clones only and misses some. The table lists fewer than 20,000 clones, 84% of them singletons. The sample in question was PBMCs, obtained 4 weeks after starting pembrolizumab. The receptors shown here come from an adult with mismatch repair-deficient cancer. Both conserved end residues are part of each CDR3.

V	J	CDR3
TRBV19	TRBJ2-1	CASSILAGGFYNEQFF
TRBV18	TRBJ1-2	CASSPNAGVSNYGYTF
TRBV2	TRBJ1-4	CASSVRSGQGKEKLFF
TRBV28	TRBJ2-5	CASKDRGSETQYF
TRBV18	TRBJ2-2	CASSPDRGLHTGELFF
TRBV11-3	TRBJ2-7	CASSMGSGYEQYF
TRBV10-2	TRBJ1-5	CASSDYRGRAQPQHF
TRBV7-8	TRBJ1-3	CASSSLGSSGNTIYF
TRBV10-2	TRBJ2-2	CASRGLDTGELFF
TRBV19	TRBJ1-5	CASSIGGGSNQPQHF
TRBV5-1	TRBJ2-1	CASSLEGTSLYNEQFF
TRBV5-8	TRBJ1-5	CASSLGVEQNQPQHF
TRBV27	TRBJ2-4	CASRRELAKNIQYF
TRBV4-2	TRBJ2-7	CASSQDQDRGLYFEQYF
TRBV27	TRBJ2-5	CASGGLAGRRETQYF
TRBV21-1	TRBJ2-7	CASSNRDSPYEQYF
TRBV4-1	TRBJ2-5	CASSLSTGGWQETQYF
TRBV18	TRBJ2-1	CASSPTSGRAAEQFF
TRBV18	TRBJ2-5	CASSPSGQGARETQYF
TRBV2	TRBJ2-2	CASSDVPGGSGELFF
TRBV9	TRBJ2-7	CASSGGTSQEQYF
TRBV10-3	TRBJ2-5	CAIRGQEFGETQYF
TRBV28	TRBJ1-4	CASNPWGGGKEEKLFF
TRBV13	TRBJ2-7	CASSKALAGGAYEQYF
TRBV25-1	TRBJ2-5	CASSEPPRDRGETQYF
TRBV10-3	TRBJ1-5	CAISDPDRERGQPQHF
TRBV6-1	TRBJ1-5	CASTERAPTGGSNQPQHF
TRBV28	TRBJ1-2	CASSFRDRDYGYTF